These 31 T cell receptor beta chains were sequenced from one sample in a study of T-cell reconstitution after alpha-beta-depleted transplantation in children. For TCRbeta, the library was prepared with unique molecular identifiers. One entry per CDR3 protein results from TCRdb running MiXCR on the PCR reads. The sample includes some 220,000 distinct CDR3 sequences, 8% to 9.5% of them seen just once. The specimen comprised PBMCs from the stem cell graft donor, sampled from the stem cell graft. The source is a human donor who donated a stem cell graft to a child with acute lymphoblastic leukemia.

V gene TRBV2 combines with J gene TRBJ2-2; TRBD2 aligns across 7 bases. Per germline, CDR1 SNHLY and CDR2 FYNNEI. CDR3 size: 15 residues. J was trimmed by 5 bases and V by 5 bases; bases with no gene match: 8. CDR3 in DNA: TGTGCCAGCAGTTTGGCGGGGGACTGGACCGGGGAGCTGTTTTTT. Amino acid sequence: CASSLAGDWTGELFF. The full variable domain, rest sourced from reference TRBV2 and TRBJ2-2, is EPEVTQTPSHQVTQMGQEVILRCVPISNHLYFYWYRQILGQKVEFLVSFYNNEISEKSEIFDDQFSVERPDGSNFTLKIRSTKLEDSAMYFCASSLAGDWTGELFFGEGSRLTVL.

The rearrangement uses TRBV15 and TRBJ2-1; no definite D call. V was pared by 9 bases and J by 6 bases, with 9 bases between. The germline V gene has CDR1 LNHNV and CDR2 YYDKDF (reference sequence). CDR3 size: 11 residues. In nucleotides, the CDR3 is TGTGCCACTCGATTGGGCAATGAGCAGTTCTTC. It specifies CATRLGNEQFF.

This clonotype was detected ten times or more. The CDR3 nucleotides read TGTGCCAGCAGTTTCGCAGACAGAGATCATTCACCCCTCCACTTT. The encoded protein is CASSFADRDHSPLHF. The chain employs TRBV12-3 or TRBV12-4 and TRBJ1-6; D is perhaps TRBD1 (5 bases). The CDR3 runs 15 residues. The V gene lost 3 bases and the J gene lost 8 bases, with 14 bases spanning the gap.

This clonotype has at least ten counts. This chain uses TRBV5-4 with TRBJ2-1; 10 bases line up with TRBD2. Germline assignment: CDR1 SGHNT and CDR2 YYREEE (reference sequence). The CDR3 has 16 amino acids. V gave up 0 bases and J gave up 6 bases; unmatched junction bases: 6. CDR3 in amino acids: CASSLAGTSVRNEQFF. As DNA, the CDR3 is TGTGCCAGCAGCTTGGCCGGGACTAGCGTCCGCAATGAGCAGTTCTTC.

Ten or more counts support this clonotype. This chain's CDR3 is CSVERDRVNTF. CDR3 sequence (DNA): TGCAGCGTTGAGCGGGACAGGGTAAACACCTTC. This chain joins TRBV29-1 and TRBJ1-2; TRBD1 aligns across 9 bases. Germline-derived CDR1 and CDR2 are SQVTM and ANQGSEA. This CDR3 region has 11 residues. J lost 12 bases, V lost 3 bases, and 5 bases had no gene match.

This clonotype was counted at least ten times. The gene calls are TRBV12-3 or TRBV12-4 and TRBJ1-3; D is unclear. Trimming shortened V by 7 bases and J by 8 bases, and 9 bases separated the two germline ends. This CDR3 has 11 residues. CDR3 protein: CASTSGDTIYF. The CDR3 DNA follows: TGTGCCAGCACCTCTGGGGACACCATATATTTT.

The chain recombines TRBV15 with TRBJ1-1, with D hard to call. Germline V gene sequence: CDR1 LNHNV, CDR2 YYDKDF (reference sequence). The CDR3 runs to 14 residues. Trimming took 1 base from V and 3 from J, leaving 9 bases between them. The CDR3 DNA reads TGTGCCACCAGCAGAGGTTTTGGGGACACTGAAGCTTTCTTT. Its translation is CATSRGFGDTEAFF.

The sample holds many counts of this clonotype. The CDR3 sequence is CASRSMTSGDEQFF. The CDR3 DNA reads TGTGCCAGCAGGTCGATGACTAGCGGGGATGAGCAGTTCTTC. J is TRBJ2-1 and V is TRBV12-3 or TRBV12-4; TRBD2 agrees at 11 bases. Trimming removed 6 bases from V and 8 bases from J; junction bases left unmatched: 6. The CDR3 length is 14 residues.

Ten or more counts support this clonotype. The chain links TRBV10-3 to TRBJ2-7; TRBD1 matches 7 bases. The CDR3 spans 15 residues. Germline values: CDR1 ENHRY, CDR2 SYGVKD. The V and J ends lost 7 bases and 2 bases, in that order; junction bases with no gene match: 11. The chain's CDR3 is CAIKNPGQSPYEQYF. CDR3 DNA sequence: TGTGCCATCAAAAATCCGGGACAGAGCCCCTACGAGCAGTACTTC.

This sequence joins TRBV20-1 and TRBJ1-1; D not resolved. This CDR3 comprises 14 residues. V was clipped by 0 bases and J by 4 bases, with 12 bases between them. CDR1 is DFQATT, CDR2 SNEGSKA, per germline (reference sequence). The CDR3 sequence: CSARDLWGGTEAFF. The CDR3 DNA reads as TGCAGTGCTAGAGATCTTTGGGGTGGCACTGAAGCTTTCTTT.

The V call is TRBV12-3 or TRBV12-4, the J call TRBJ1-2, with 7 bases lining up with TRBD1. This CDR3 spans 13 amino acids. The junction had 6 bases not matched to a gene; V was cut back by 3 bases and J by 8 bases. The CDR3 loop is CASSLDRTVGYTF. The CDR3 coding sequence is TGTGCCAGCAGTTTGGACAGGACCGTAGGCTACACCTTC.

This clonotype has ten or more counts. This chain uses TRBV20-1 with TRBJ2-3; the match to TRBD2 covers 11 bases. V was pared by 1 base and J by 0 bases, with 15 bases of the junction left unmatched. This CDR3 is built from 20 residues. Germline CDR1 reads DFQATT; CDR2 reads SNEGSKA (reference sequence). In DNA, the CDR3 is TGCAGTGCTAGAGCCCATTCGGGGGGACTAGCGGTTAAGAGCACAGATACGCAGTATTTT. This codes for CSARAHSGGLAVKSTDTQYF.

V gene TRBV19 combines with J gene TRBJ2-3; a weak D match, TRBD1 (6 bases). The germline CDR1 and CDR2 sequences are LNHDA and SQIVND (reference sequence). This CDR3 comprises 16 residues. V was cut by 1 base and J by 3 bases, with 14 bases left in between. CDR3 bases: TGTGCCAGTAGTATAGGACAGGCGATTCGGACAGATACGCAGTATTTT. Its protein is CASSIGQAIRTDTQYF.

The rearrangement links TRBV4-2 to TRBJ2-3; D is perhaps TRBD2 (7 bases). In germline, CDR1 is LGHNA, CDR2 YNFKEQ. The CDR3 is made up of 17 amino acids. The V end lost 3 bases, the J end lost 2 bases, and 18 bases lay between the germline ends. The CDR3 bases are TGTGCCAGCAGCCACGATCCGGTTCGGGGGGCCACAGATACGCAGTATTTT. This codes for CASSHDPVRGATDTQYF.

The J gene is TRBJ2-7, the V gene TRBV7-9; TRBD1 agrees at 8 bases. The length of the CDR3 is 15 residues. Germline lookup yields CDR1 SEHNR and CDR2 FQNEAQ (reference sequence). The J segment lost 4 bases and the V segment lost 4 bases, leaving 9 bases of the junction unmatched. The CDR3 coding sequence is TGTGCCAGCAGCTCTCCCAGGACAGGGATGTACGAGCAGTACTTC. It specifies CASSSPRTGMYEQYF.

In its sample, this clonotype was seen a few times. The CDR3 sequence: CASSSAGQMNTGELFF. DNA for the CDR3: TGTGCCAGCAGCTCCGCAGGACAGATGAACACCGGGGAGCTGTTTTTT. The chain recombines TRBV7-9 with TRBJ2-2; a possible D gene is TRBD1 (6 bases). The CDR3 is made up of 16 amino acids. Germline loops: CDR1 SEHNR, CDR2 FQNEAQ (reference sequence). V dropped 4 bases and J dropped 1 base, with 13 bases sitting between them. The full variable domain, completed using reference TRBV7-9 and TRBJ2-2, is DTGVSQNPRHKITKRGQNVTFRCDPISEHNRLYWYRQTLGQGPEFLTYFQNEAQLEKSRLLSDRFSAERPKGSFSTLEIQRTEQGDSAMYLCASSSAGQMNTGELFFGEGSRLTVL.

This clonotype has just a few counts. V is TRBV7-9 and J is TRBJ2-5, with no clear D. This CDR3 comprises 13 residues. The V end lost 2 bases, the J end lost 1 base, and 5 bases lay between the germline ends. Germline lookup yields CDR1 SEHNR and CDR2 FQNEAQ (reference sequence). CDR3 residues: CASSLTAQETQYF. The DNA for the CDR3 is TGTGCCAGCAGCTTAACAGCCCAAGAGACCCAGTACTTC.

The rearrangement joins TRBV9 to TRBJ2-3, with TRBD1 as a possible D gene (7 bases). V lost 4 bases and J lost 9, with 18 bases in between. Germline lookup yields CDR1 SGDLS and CDR2 YYNGEE. The CDR3 has 14 amino acids. Here the CDR3 DNA reads TGTGCCAGCAGCACCAGGGGCCCAGGGGGGACGCAGTATTTT. This encodes CASSTRGPGGTQYF.

In its sample, this clonotype was seen a few times. The chain combines TRBV12-3 or TRBV12-4 with TRBJ2-1, with D maybe TRBD1 (6 bases). V was shortened by 1 base and J by 5 bases, with 12 bases between the two germline ends. The CDR3 loop spans 15 amino acids. CDR3 sequence reads: CASSLGQGSDNEQFF. CDR3 bases: TGTGCCAGCAGTTTAGGCCAGGGGAGCGACAATGAGCAGTTCTTC.

The chain is built from TRBV18 and TRBJ2-7; TRBD1 is a possible D gene (5 bases). Germline V gene lookup returns CDR1 KGHSH and CDR2 LQKENI. The CDR3 length is 15 residues. V was cut by 1 base and J by 0 bases, with 10 bases left in between. CDR3 protein: CASSPRRDPSYEQYF. The CDR3 DNA follows: TGTGCCAGCTCACCACGCAGGGATCCCTCCTACGAGCAGTACTTC.

This clonotype occurred many times. The chain has TRBV20-1 and TRBJ1-5; the match to TRBD1 covers 7 bases. The germline gives CDR1 DFQATT, CDR2 SNEGSKA (reference sequence). The CDR3 is 16 residues long. The trim removed 5 bases at V and 2 bases at J, leaving 12 bases unmatched. In DNA form, the CDR3 reads TGCAGTGCTTCTACTGACAGGGCAATGGGCAATCAGCCCCAGCATTTT. It is translated as CSASTDRAMGNQPQHF.

This clonotype was observed at least ten times. J is TRBJ2-7 and V is TRBV20-1; 7 nucleotides align to TRBD1. CDR1 and CDR2 (germline): DFQATT, SNEGSKA (reference sequence). V dropped 6 bases and J dropped 2; count of bases not matched to a gene: 10. This CDR3 spans 14 amino acids. In DNA, the CDR3 is TGCAGTGCGGTATCGGGACAGATCACCTACGAGCAGTACTTC. It translates to CSAVSGQITYEQYF.

This clonotype was seen repeatedly, ten times or more. The gene calls are TRBV29-1 and TRBJ2-3, with a weak D call TRBD2 (5 bases). V was trimmed by 3 bases and J by 0 bases, leaving 16 bases between them. Germline CDR1 and CDR2: SQVTM and ANQGSEA. The CDR3 runs 16 residues. The chain's CDR3 is CSVDQLSGESTDTQYF. The CDR3 DNA sequence: TGCAGCGTTGACCAGTTGTCCGGGGAGAGCACAGATACGCAGTATTTT.

J is TRBJ2-1 and V is TRBV18; 13 nucleotides align to TRBD2. With 3 bases clipped from V and 7 bases from J, the junction kept 12 bases outside the gene matches. The V gene's germline CDR1 is KGHSH and CDR2 LQKENI. The CDR3 has 18 residues. The CDR3 loop reads CASSPTALTSGGANEQFF. The CDR3 nucleotides read TGTGCCAGCTCACCGACTGCTCTCACTAGCGGGGGGGCAAATGAGCAGTTCTTC.

This clonotype occurred many times. The chain joins TRBV28 to TRBJ1-1; the D gene is possibly TRBD1 (6 bases). Between the trimmed V and J ends, which lost 6 bases and 4 bases, there was a span of 21 bases. Germline V gene sequence: CDR1 MDHEN, CDR2 SYDVKM. The CDR3 is 16 amino acids. CDR3 sequence reads: CASSSPGTRGFTEAFF. The CDR3 DNA sequence: TGTGCCAGCAGCTCCCCCGGGACAAGAGGTTTCACTGAAGCTTTCTTT.

This clonotype was recorded a few times. The V gene is TRBV10-3, the J gene TRBJ2-7, with TRBD1 identical over 10 bases. V gave up 4 bases and J gave up 2 bases; unmatched junction bases: 2. The length of the CDR3 is 14 residues. Germline lookup yields CDR1 ENHRY and CDR2 SYGVKD. The CDR3 is CAISVGTGAYEQYF. The CDR3 bases are TGTGCCATCAGTGTCGGGACAGGGGCCTACGAGCAGTACTTC.

This clonotype was counted between two and nine times. The chain is built from TRBV7-9 and TRBJ1-1, with D possibly being TRBD1 (6 bases). The CDR3 loop spans 12 amino acids. Germline V lookup: CDR1 SEHNR, CDR2 FQNEAQ (reference sequence). V lost 5 bases to trimming and J lost 7 bases, with 11 bases between them. The CDR3 here is CASSDKGVEAFF. The CDR3 nucleotides are TGTGCCAGCAGCGACAAGGGGGTTGAAGCTTTCTTT.

This clonotype was found a few times. The J gene is TRBJ1-5, the V gene TRBV29-1, with a weak D call TRBD1 (5 bases). Germline CDR1 is SQVTM and CDR2 is ANQGSEA. The CDR3 totals 14 residues. V lost 5 bases and J 1 base, leaving 12 bases between the germline ends. CDR3: CSVTVGDSNQPQHF. DNA of the CDR3: TGCAGCGTTACCGTCGGGGACAGCAATCAGCCCCAGCATTTT.

This clonotype was recorded a few times. The V and J genes are TRBV10-3 and TRBJ1-1; D unclear. Germline V gives CDR1 ENHRY, CDR2 SYGVKD. The CDR3 length is 11 residues. Trimming took off 11 bases at V and 8 bases at J, with 15 bases between the two ends. The CDR3 nucleotides read TGTGCCGTCCTACGGGAGAGGGAAGCTTTCTTT. Its translation is CAVLREREAFF.

This clonotype was observed at least ten times. The genes are TRBV5-1 and TRBJ2-2; 7 bases fit TRBD1. The CDR3 contains 14 residues. Germline V CDR1 and CDR2: SGHRS, YFSETQ. V lost 6 bases, J lost 5 bases, and 7 bases stayed unmatched. As DNA, the CDR3 is TGCGCCAGCACCGACATACAGGGGACCGGGGAGCTGTTTTTT. It specifies CASTDIQGTGELFF.

This clonotype appeared a few times. The V call is TRBV11-2, the J call TRBJ2-2, with D perhaps matching TRBD1 or TRBD2 (6 bases each). The CDR3 has 16 residues. Per the germline V gene, CDR1 is SGHAT and CDR2 is FQNNGV. The V end was cut by 2 bases, the J end by 7 bases, with 17 bases between. The CDR3 nucleotides read TGTGCCAGCAGCTTATGGTGGGGGGCCTGGTACGGGGAGCTGTTTTTT. Translated: CASSLWWGAWYGELFF.